The sequence of this TCR beta chain was determined in a study of identical twins. Findings and caveats of the study: Models, which agreed with sharing between unrelated individuals, nonetheless underestimated the out-of-frame TCR alpha sharing seen in monozygotic twins.

TCRdb redid the calling of the 5' RACE reads with MiXCR, one entry per CDR3 protein. The repertoire holds approximately 600,000 distinct CDR3 sequences, with more than 9% as singletons. A remark on this clonotype: Antigen specificity is unknown.

The CDR3 is 14 amino acids. Trimming cost V 2 bases and J 4 bases, with 6 bases left between them. Germline V gives CDR1 SGHTA, CDR2 FQGNSA. These records were also assigned to another study, of yellow fever vaccine responses in identical twins.

The V call is TRBV7-2, the J call TRBJ1-6; D not certain. This TCR came from a woman in her late teens or twenties in good health. Sequencing was performed on PBMCs. The CDR3 DNA sequence: TGTGCCAGCAGCTTATATGGGTATAATTCACCCCTCCACTTT. This codes for CASSLYGYNSPLHF.